This T cell receptor beta chain was identified during a study of cytomegalovirus exposure and HLA in healthy donors (dated by TCRdb to about 2017). Some background on the complete study: An earlier analysis of some 600 of the donors reported roughly 300 Gb of sequence data and around 100 million unique TCR beta sequences obtained from some 170 million T cells. An early release that covered roughly 600 HLA-typed donors contained about 300 gigabases of sequencing data and around 80 million unique TCR sequences. Among the roughly 410 genotyped donors, approximately 82% belonged to the genetic ancestry cluster associated with self-reported Caucasian donors. The study aimed to test whether signatures of past pathogen exposure could be identified by cataloging public T cell receptors. The study used immunosequencing to profile the T cell repertoires of under 700 subjects and linked those repertoires to cytomegalovirus serostatus. A separate validation cohort of 100 to 150 different subjects was used in addition to the 666-subject first cohort. High-throughput TCR immunosequencing, statistical association of individual TCRs with disease status, and machine learning were combined to predict cytomegalovirus infection status. A later analysis re-analyzed previously published TCR beta repertoires from roughly 630 donors and added high-resolution HLA genotyping to study TCR occurrence patterns. The later analysis used no new phenotypic data to find candidate immune exposures, relying instead on TCR beta sequences and their occurrence across donors. An earlier analysis of approximately 630 of the donors applied high-throughput TCR beta sequencing to assess whether each TCR beta V gene segment acted as functional or pseudogenic. Alongside the repertoire data, information on donor age, sex, ethnicity and CMV serostatus was compiled. In a later genetic analysis, genome-wide SNP genotypes for about three fifths of the roughly 670 donors were used, and that subset was treated as a discovery cohort. All discovery cohort repertoires had been generated on a single sequencing platform. Class I and class II HLA loci were covered by the typing at four-digit resolution. Typing coverage differed by locus: A, B, C, DRB1 and DQB1 were typed in about 629-640 donors, DQA1 in roughly 500, DPA1 in 606, and DPB1 in just under 490. Because of strong linkage in the cohort, roughly five DR-DQ haplotypes were treated as single units for association and clustering. Among some 400 genotyped donors of the cohort, an average of approximately 220,000 unique TCR beta nucleotide sequences was sequenced per donor, of which roughly 18% were non-productive. Points the paper makes about the study in general: In a later analysis, HLA-associated TCR beta chains showed more clonal expansion and lower generation probabilities than non-associated chains that were equally common. A later analysis reported that several top co-occurrence clusters appeared linked to parvovirus B19, influenza, CMV and Epstein-Barr virus. Across donors, most TCR sequences were observed very rarely, whereas some public TCRs were present in many individuals. A further reported finding was that TCR beta sequences accurately predicted the HLA-A and HLA-B alleles for most subjects in the first cohort. Because HLA typing was missing for some donors at each locus, association tests included only the typed subset. Correlated functional status among segregating V segments might be attributable to linkage disequilibrium, but an unknown experimental factor could not be ruled out. Because counts were too low, about 17 rarely observed V segments, including chromosome 9 orphons, were excluded from the earlier analysis of about 500 of the donors. In an earlier analysis of several hundred of the donors, most TCR beta V segments were observed in productive rearrangements about 87% or about 30% of the time, broadly matching IMGT annotations. According to the authors, the approach could potentially be generalized to other disease states and immunological phenotypes. Sequencing depth was assumed to be roughly uniform across donors in the presence/absence analyses, though that assumption may not hold. The sequencing pipeline was judged likely to have produced a cluster of highly shared sequence variants as a technical artifact. Only TCR beta chains were sequenced in this cohort, and the absence of alpha or paired-chain data limited detectable features. Strong co-occurrence of HLA alleles, especially DR and DQ, made assigning TCR associations to individual alleles difficult. A later genetic analysis associated a missense DCLRE1C variant with V-gene and J-gene trimming of TCR beta chains, and an independent cohort replicated the association. A total of fewer than 200 TCR beta chains were listed by the study as associated with cytomegalovirus. Most CMV-associated TCR beta chains appeared to be HLA-restricted in a later analysis, and the HLA associations seemed to be driven largely by CMV exposure. The classifier was reported to diagnose cytomegalovirus status with high specificity and sensitivity in both the original and validation cohorts. Immune exposure information for the cohort was limited to CMV serostatus. A few of the identified cytomegalovirus-associated TCR beta chains were confirmed in vitro to be specific for cytomegalovirus antigens. According to a later genetic analysis, donors in an Asian-associated ancestry cluster had fewer N-insertions in productive TCRs than the approximately 650-donor mean. A later analysis associated about 18,000 TCR beta sequences with specific HLA alleles at a false discovery rate of 0.05. In a later analysis, TCR association rates were found to vary across HLA loci, with the most associated TCRs seen for DRB1 alleles and the fewest for HLA-C alleles. The 87-base-pair reads could not distinguish some IMGT-functional V segments, including TRBV6-2 and TRBV6-3, so those segments were excluded.

The cohort comprised under 700 healthy bone marrow donors. All cohort members were sampled while nominally healthy, although unrecorded immune exposures were likely present. The donor tested CMV seropositive, placing the donor among the 310 or so seropositive members of the cohort. A peripheral blood sample was provided by each donor, and peripheral blood mononuclear cells were used for TCR beta sequencing. The Qiagen DNeasy Blood Extraction Kit was used to extract genomic DNA from the blood cell samples. Library preparation was by the immunoSEQ multiplex PCR assay. A mixture of 60 forward primers for TCR Vbeta segments and 13 reverse primers for TCR Jbeta segments was used in the multiplex PCR. A multiplex PCR assay on genomic DNA amplified the CDR3 region of rearranged TCR beta genes. The Illumina HiSeq System was used to sequence the amplified TCR beta libraries as 87-base-pair reads. Per the original workflow: A later analysis tallied around 80 million unique TCR beta chains across the 610 or so repertoires, and approximately 12 million of those chains were shared by two or more donors. Raw reads were error-corrected and collapsed into unique sequences with a nearest-neighbor algorithm that merged closely related sequences to remove PCR and sequencing errors. V, D and J gene segments were assigned by aligning CDR3 sequences to IMGT reference sequences. Each retained sequence needed at least a six-nucleotide match to both a V gene segment and a J gene segment. A rearrangement was called productive if the CDR3 had no stop codons and remained in frame with V and J, and every other rearrangement was called non-productive. CDR3 was defined according to IMGT convention as the region running from the second conserved V-encoded cysteine to the conserved J-encoded phenylalanine. In an earlier analysis of roughly 580 of the donors, sequences lacking an unambiguous match to a single V gene segment were excluded. In an earlier analysis of some 590 of the donors, a V segment was called functional when productive rearrangements were above 56.7%, and segregating when the standard deviation between donors exceeded 5%. To diagnose cytomegalovirus status from the catalog of TCR beta chain sequences, a statistical classification framework was built. V and J gene assignment, in a later analysis, came from comparing TCR nucleotide sequences with IMGT/GENE-DB human TR gene sequences. The TCRdist pipeline was used in a later analysis to assign CDR3 sequences and most-parsimonious VDJ recombination scenarios. In a later analysis, every TCR beta chain was defined by the combination of its CDR3 amino acid sequence and its V-gene family, and reads without a unique V-gene family were dropped. To address suspected cross-contamination and a sequencing artifact, a later analysis removed roughly 640 highly shared, low-generation-probability nucleotide sequences. A later analysis calculated a clonal expansion index for each public chain from normalized within-repertoire ranks of inferred template counts. Generation probabilities in a later analysis came from a VDJ recombination model fitted to out-of-frame rearrangements, and those results were checked against IGoR. A later analysis scored TCR-TCR, TCR-HLA and TCR-CMV co-occurrence with hypergeometric tests, applying a repertoire-size bias correction to TCR pairs. In a later analysis, false discovery rates were estimated by permuting HLA or CMV assignments 20 times. In a later analysis, co-occurring TCRs were grouped using DBSCAN, with TCRdist sequence similarity added in when clustering inside HLA-allele-positive subsets. Repertoires with fewer than 30,000 or more than 120,000 public chains were left out of co-occurrence clustering, as were four to six repertoires with anomalous nucleotide sharing. The table comes from immuneACCESS by way of TCRdb, which keeps in-frame sequences with V and J called. Part of the clones is missing from these tables; in studies checked, under half for an unresolved V gene and the rest for unknown reasons. V and J calls and clone size are those listed in that table; D and trimming were worked out from the DNA. This sample's table carries some 150,000 clones. Together, the top ten hold 0.7% to 0.8% of the sample.

To note about this clone: Its antigen is not yet known.

From a lookup of the germline V gene, CDR1 and CDR2 are SGHRS and YFSETQ. V and J are trimmed by 6 bases and 4 bases, and the gene matches miss 6 bases of the junction. The CDR3 sequence holds 14 residues, the cysteine and phenylalanine included. Just CDR3 DNA is preserved here, 42 bases in frame from base 1. The TCR was taken from a woman in her late teens or twenties in good health and CMV-seropositive. This sequence uses TRBV5-1 and TRBJ1-1, and TRBD1 aligns with 10 junction nucleotides. Input material: PBMCs. The CDR3 region: CASTDRGLGTEAFF. Read as DNA, the sequence is TGCGCCAGCACCGACAGGGGGCTGGGCACTGAAGCTTTCTTT.